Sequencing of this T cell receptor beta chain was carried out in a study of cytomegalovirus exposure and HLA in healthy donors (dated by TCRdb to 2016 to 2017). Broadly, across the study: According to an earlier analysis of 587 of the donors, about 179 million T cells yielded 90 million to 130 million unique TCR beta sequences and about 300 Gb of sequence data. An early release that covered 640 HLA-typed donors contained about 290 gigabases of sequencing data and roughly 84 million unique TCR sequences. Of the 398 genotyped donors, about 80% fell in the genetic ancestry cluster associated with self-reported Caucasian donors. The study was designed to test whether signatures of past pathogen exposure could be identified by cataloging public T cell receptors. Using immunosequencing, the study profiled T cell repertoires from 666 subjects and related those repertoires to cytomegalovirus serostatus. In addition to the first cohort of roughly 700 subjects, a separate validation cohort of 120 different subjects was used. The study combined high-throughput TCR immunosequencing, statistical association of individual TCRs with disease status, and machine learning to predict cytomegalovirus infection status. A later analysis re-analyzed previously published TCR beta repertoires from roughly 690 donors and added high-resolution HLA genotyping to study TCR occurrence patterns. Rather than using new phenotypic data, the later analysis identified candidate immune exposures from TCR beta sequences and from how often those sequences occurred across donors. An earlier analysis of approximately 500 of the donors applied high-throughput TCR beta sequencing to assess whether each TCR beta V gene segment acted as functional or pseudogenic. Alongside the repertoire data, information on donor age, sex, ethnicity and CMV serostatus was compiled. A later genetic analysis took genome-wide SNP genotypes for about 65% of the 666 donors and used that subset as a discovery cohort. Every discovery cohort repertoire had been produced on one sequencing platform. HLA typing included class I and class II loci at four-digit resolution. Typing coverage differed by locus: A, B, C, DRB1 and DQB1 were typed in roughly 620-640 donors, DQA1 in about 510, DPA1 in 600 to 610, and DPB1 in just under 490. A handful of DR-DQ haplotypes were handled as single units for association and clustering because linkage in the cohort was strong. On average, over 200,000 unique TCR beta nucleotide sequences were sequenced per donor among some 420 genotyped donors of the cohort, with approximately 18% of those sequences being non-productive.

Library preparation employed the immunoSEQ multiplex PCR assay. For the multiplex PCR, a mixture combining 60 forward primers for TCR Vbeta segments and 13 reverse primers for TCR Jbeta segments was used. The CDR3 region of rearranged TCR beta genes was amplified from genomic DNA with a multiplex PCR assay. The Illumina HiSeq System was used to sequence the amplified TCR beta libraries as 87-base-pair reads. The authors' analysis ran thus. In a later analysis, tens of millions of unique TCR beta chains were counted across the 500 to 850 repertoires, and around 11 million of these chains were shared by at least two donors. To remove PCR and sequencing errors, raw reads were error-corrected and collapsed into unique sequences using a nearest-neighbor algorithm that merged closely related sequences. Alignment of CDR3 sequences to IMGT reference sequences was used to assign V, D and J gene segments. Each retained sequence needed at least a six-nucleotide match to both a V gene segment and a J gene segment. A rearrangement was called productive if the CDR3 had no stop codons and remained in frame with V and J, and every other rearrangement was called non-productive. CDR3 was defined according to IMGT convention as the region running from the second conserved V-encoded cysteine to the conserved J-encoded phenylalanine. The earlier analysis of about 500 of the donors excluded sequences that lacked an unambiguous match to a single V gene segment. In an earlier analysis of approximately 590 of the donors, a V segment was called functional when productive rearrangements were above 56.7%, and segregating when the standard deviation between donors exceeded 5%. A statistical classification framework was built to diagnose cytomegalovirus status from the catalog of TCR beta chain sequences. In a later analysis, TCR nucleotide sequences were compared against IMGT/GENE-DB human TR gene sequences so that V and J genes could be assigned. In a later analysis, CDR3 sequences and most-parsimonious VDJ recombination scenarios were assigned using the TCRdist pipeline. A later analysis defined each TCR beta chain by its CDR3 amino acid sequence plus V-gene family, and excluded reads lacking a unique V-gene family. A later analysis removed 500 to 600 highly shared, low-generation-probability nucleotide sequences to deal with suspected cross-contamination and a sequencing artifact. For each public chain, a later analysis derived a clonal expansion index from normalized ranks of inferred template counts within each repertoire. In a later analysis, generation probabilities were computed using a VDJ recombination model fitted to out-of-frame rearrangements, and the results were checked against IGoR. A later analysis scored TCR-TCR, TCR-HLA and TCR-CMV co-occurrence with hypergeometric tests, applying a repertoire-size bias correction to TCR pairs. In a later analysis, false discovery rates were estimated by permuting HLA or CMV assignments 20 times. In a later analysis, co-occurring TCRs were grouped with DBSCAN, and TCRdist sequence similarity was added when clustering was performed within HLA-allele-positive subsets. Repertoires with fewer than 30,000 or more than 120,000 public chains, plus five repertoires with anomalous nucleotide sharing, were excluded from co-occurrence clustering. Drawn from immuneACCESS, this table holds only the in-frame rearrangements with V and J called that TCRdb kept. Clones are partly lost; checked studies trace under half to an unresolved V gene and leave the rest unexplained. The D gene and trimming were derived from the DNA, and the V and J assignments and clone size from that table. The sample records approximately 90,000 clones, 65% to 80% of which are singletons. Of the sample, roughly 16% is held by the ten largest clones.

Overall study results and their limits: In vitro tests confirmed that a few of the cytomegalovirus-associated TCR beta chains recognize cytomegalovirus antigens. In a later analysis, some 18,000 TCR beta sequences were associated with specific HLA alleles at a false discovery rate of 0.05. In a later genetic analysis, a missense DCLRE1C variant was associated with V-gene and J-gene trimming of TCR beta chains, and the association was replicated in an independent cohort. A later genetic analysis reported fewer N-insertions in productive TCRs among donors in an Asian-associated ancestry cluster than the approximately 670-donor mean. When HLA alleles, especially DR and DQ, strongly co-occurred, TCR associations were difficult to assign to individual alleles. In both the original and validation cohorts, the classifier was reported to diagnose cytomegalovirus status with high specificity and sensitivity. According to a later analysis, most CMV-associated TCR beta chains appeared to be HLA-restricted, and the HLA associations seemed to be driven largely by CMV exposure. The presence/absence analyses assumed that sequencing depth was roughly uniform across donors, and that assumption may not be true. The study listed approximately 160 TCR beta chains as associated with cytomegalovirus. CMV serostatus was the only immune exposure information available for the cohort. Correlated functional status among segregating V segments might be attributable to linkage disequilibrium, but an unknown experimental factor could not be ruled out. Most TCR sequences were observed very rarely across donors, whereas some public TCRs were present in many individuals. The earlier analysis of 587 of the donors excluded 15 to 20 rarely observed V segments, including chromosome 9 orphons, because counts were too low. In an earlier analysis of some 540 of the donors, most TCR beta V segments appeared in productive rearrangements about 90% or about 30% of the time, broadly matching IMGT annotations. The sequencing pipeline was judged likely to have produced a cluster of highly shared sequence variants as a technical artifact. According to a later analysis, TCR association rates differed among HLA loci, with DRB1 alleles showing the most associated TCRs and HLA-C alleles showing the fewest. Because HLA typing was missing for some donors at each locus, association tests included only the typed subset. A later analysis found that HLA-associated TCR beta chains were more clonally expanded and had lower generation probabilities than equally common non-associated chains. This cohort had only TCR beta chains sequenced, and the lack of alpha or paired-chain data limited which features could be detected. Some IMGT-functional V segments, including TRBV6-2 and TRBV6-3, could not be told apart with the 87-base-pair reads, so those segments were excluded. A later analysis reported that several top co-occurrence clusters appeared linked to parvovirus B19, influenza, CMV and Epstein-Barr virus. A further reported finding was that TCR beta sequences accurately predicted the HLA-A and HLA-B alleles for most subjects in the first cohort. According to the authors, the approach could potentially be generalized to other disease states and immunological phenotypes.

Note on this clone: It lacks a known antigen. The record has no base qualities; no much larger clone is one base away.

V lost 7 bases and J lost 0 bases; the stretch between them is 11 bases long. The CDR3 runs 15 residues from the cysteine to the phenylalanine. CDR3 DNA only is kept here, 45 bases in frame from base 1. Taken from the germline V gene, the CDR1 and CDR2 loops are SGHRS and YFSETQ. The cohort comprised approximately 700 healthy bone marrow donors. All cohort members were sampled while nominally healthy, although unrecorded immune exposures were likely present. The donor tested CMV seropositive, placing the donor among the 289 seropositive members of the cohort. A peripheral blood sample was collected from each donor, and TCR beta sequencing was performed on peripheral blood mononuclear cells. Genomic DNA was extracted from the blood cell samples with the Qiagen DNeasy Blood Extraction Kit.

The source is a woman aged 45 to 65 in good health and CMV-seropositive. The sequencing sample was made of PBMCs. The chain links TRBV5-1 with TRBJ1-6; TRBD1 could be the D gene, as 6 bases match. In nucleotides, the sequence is TGCGCCAGCCACCCAGGGGACTCCTATAATTCACCCCTCCACTTT. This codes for CASHPGDSYNSPLHF. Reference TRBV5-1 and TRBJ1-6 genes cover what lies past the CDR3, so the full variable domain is KAGVTQTPRYLIKTRGQQVTLSCSPISGHRSVSWYQQTPGQGLQFLFEYFSETQRNKGNFPGRFSGRQFSNSRSEMNVSTLELGDSALYLCASHPGDSYNSPLHFGNGTRLTVT.